This record concerns one TCR beta chain sequence. The antigen is unknown. The data derive from a study of shared clonotypes between healthy human individuals. Study summary: Participating donors consisted of two women and a few men aged 18 to 49.

Measured with immunoSEQ multiplex PCR; TCRdb has only the in-frame clones, and not every one. The sample has under 600,000 clones, over 60% seen once. V lost 0 bases and J 6 bases, leaving 9 bases between the germline ends. The CDR3 has 14 amino acids. Per germline, CDR1 SGHRS and CDR2 YFSETQ. General observations from the study: Sequencing depth was expected to influence donor clonotype sharing.

The study enrolled healthy HIV-negative adults without recent acute infections or vaccinations as donors. Within Nashville, Tennessee resided all donors, each a Caucasian adult. The receptor was derived from a woman aged 40 to 50 in good health. Some clones in this sample may be carry-over from other donors' samples. Sequences were obtained from PBMCs. The V gene is TRBV5-1, the J gene TRBJ1-4; D ambiguous. The CDR3 here is CASSLDPLDEKLFF. CDR3 sequence (DNA): TGCGCCAGCAGCTTGGATCCCCTGGATGAAAAACTGTTTTTT. Drawing the rest from reference TRBV5-1 and TRBJ1-4, the complete variable domain is KAGVTQTPRYLIKTRGQQVTLSCSPISGHRSVSWYQQTPGQGLQFLFEYFSETQRNKGNFPGRFSGRQFSNSRSEMNVSTLELGDSALYLCASSLDPLDEKLFFGSGTQLSVL.